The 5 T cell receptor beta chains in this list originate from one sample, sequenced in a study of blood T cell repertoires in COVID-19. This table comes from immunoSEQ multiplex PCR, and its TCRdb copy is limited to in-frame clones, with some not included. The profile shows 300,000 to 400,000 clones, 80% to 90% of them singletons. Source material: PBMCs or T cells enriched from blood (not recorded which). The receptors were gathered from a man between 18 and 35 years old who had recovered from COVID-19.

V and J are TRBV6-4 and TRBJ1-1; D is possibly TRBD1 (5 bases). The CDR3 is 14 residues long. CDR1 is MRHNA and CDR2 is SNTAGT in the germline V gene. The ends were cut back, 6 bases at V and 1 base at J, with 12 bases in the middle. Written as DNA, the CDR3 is TGTGCCAGCAGGGTACAGGCCCGGAACACTGAAGCTTTCTTT. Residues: CASRVQARNTEAFF.

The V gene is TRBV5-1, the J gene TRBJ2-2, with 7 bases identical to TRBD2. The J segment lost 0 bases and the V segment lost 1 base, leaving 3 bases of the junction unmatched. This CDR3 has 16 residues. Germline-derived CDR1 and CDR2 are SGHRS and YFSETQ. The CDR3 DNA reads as TGCGCCAGCAGCTTGAGGCTAGCGGCGAACACCGGGGAGCTGTTTTTT. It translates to CASSLRLAANTGELFF.

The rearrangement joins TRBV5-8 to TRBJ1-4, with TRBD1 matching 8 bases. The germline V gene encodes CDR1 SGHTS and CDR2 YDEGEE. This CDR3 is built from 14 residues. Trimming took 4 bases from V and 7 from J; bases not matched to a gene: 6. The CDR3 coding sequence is TGTGCCAGCAGCGAGACAGGGGTCCGTGAAAAACTGTTTTTT. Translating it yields CASSETGVREKLFF. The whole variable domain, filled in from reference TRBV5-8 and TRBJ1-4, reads EAGVTQSPTHLIKTRGQQATLRCSPISGHTSVYWYQQALGLGLQFLLWYDEGEERNRGNFPPRFSGRQFPNYSSELNVNALELEDSALYLCASSETGVREKLFFGSGTQLSVL.

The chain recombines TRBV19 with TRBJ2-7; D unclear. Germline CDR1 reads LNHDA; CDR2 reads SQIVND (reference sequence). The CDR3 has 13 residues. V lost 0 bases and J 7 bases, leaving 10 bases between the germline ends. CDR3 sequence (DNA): TGTGCCAGTAGTATAGACCCCCGGCGGGAGCAGTACTTC. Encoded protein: CASSIDPRREQYF. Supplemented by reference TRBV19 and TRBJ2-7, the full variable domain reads DGGITQSPKYLFRKEGQNVTLSCEQNLNHDAMYWYRQDPGQGLRLIYYSQIVNDFQKGDIAEGYSVSREKKESFPLTVTSAQKNPTAFYLCASSIDPRREQYFGPGTRLTVT.

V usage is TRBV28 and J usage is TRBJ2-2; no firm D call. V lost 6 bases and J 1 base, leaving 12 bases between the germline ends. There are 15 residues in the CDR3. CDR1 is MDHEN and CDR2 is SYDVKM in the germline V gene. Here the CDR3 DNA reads TGTGCCAGCAGCCCTTTCTCCCTGAACACCGGGGAGCTGTTTTTT. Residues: CASSPFSLNTGELFF.